This T cell receptor beta chain is drawn from a study of blood T cell repertoires in COVID-19. The repertoire was sequenced with immunoSEQ multiplex PCR; TCRdb's copy has only in-frame clones and lacks some. Among 250,000 to 300,000 clones listed, 65% to 90% were seen once. V lost 6 bases to trimming and J lost 4 bases, with 22 bases between them. The CDR3 has 16 amino acids. CDR1 and CDR2 from the germline V gene are SQVTM and ANQGSEA. This sequence joins TRBV29-1 and TRBJ2-1; weak D call: TRBD2 (7 bases). This receptor was identified in a man aged 50-60 years with active or convalescent COVID-19. Specimen: peripheral blood. Here the CDR3 reads CSVPRGGAGGYNEQFF. The DNA for the CDR3 is TGCAGCGTCCCAAGAGGGGGGGCAGGAGGTTACAATGAGCAGTTCTTC.